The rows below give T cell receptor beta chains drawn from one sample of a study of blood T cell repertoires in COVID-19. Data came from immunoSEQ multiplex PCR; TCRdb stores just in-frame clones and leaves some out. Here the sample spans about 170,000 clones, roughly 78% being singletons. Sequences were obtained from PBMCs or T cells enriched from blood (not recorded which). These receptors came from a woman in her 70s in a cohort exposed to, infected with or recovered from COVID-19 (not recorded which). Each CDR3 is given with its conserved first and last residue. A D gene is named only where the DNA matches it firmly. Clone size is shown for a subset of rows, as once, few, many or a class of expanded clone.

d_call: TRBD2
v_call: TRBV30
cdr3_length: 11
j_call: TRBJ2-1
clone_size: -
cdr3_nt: TGTGCCTGGGCTCTAGCGGGAGAACGGTTCTTC
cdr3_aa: CAWALAGERFF

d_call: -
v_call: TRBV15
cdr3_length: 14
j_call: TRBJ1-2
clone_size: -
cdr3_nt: TGTGCCACCAGCAGAGAACGGCAGGGCTATGGCTACACCTTC
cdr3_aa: CATSRERQGYGYTF

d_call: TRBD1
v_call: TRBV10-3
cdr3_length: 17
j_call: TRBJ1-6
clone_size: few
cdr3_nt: TGTGCCATCAGTGGGACAGGGGGGCTTGGTCGGAATTCACCCCTCCACTTT
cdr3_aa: CAISGTGGLGRNSPLHF

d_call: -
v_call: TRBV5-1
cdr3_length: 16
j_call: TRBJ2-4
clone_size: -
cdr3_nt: TGCGCCAGCAGCTTGGGTCAGGCACTAGCCAAAAACATTCAGTACTTC
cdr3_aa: CASSLGQALAKNIQYF

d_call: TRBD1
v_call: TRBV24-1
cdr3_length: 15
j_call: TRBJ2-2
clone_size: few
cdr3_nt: TGTGCCACCAGTGATGGACAGGCGAACACCGGGGAGCTGTTTTTT
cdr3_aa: CATSDGQANTGELFF

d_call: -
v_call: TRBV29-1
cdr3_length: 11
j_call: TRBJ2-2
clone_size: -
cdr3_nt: TGCAGCGTTGCGGAGGCCGGGGAGCTGTTTTTT
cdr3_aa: CSVAEAGELFF

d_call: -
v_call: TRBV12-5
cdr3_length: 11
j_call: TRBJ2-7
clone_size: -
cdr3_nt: TGTGCTAGTGCCGTAAACTACGAGCAGTACTTC
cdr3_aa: CASAVNYEQYF

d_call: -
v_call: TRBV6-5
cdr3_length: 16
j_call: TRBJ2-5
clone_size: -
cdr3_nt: TGTGCCAGCAGTTACTCGGCTCAGGGGCTCGAAGAGACCCAGTACTTC
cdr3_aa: CASSYSAQGLEETQYF

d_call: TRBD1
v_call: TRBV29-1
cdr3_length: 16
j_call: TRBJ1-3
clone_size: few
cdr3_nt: TGCAGCGCTTCACAGGGGGCTCTTGTCTCTGGAAACACCATATATTTT
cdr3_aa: CSASQGALVSGNTIYF

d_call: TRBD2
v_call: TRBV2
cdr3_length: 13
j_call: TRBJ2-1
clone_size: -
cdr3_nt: TGTGCCAGCAGGGTCATAGCGGGAGGGCCCCAGTTCTTC
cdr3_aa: CASRVIAGGPQFF

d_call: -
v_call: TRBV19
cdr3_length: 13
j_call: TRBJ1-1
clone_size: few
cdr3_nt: TGTGCCAGTCGCGACCGGGGGAACACTGAAGCTTTCTTT
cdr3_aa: CASRDRGNTEAFF

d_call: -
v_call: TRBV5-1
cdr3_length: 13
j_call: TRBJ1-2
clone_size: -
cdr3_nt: TGCGCCAGCAGCCCAATGGGGGGTTACGGCTACACCTTC
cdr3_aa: CASSPMGGYGYTF

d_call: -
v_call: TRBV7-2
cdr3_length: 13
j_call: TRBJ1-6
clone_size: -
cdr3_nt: TGTGCCAGCAGCCGTTTTACGGATTCACCCCTCCACTTT
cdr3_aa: CASSRFTDSPLHF

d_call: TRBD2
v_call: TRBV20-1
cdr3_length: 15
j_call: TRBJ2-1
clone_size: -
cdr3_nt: TGCAGTGCTAGTACCGGGACTAGCGGTAGTAATGAGCAGTTCTTC
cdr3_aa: CSASTGTSGSNEQFF

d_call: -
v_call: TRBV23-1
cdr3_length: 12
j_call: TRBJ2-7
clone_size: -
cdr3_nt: TGCGCCAGCGTAAGACCGGGCTACGAGCAGTACTTC
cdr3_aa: CASVRPGYEQYF

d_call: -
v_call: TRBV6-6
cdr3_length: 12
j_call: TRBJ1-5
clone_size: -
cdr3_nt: TGTGCCAGCCGGTTCTTAGATCAGCCCCAGCATTTT
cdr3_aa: CASRFLDQPQHF

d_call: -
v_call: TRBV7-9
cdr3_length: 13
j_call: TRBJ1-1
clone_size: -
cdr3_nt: TGTGCCAGCAGCTTAGGGATGCAGGGGGAAGCTTTCTTT
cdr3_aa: CASSLGMQGEAFF

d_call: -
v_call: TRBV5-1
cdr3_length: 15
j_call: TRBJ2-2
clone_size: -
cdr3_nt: TGCGCCAGCAGCTTGACAGTTACGAACACCGGGGAGCTGTTTTTT
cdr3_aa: CASSLTVTNTGELFF

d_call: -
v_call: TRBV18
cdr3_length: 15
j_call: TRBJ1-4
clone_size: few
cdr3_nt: TGTGCCAGCTCTCCCCGTGGGACAAACGCTGAAAAACTGTTTTTT
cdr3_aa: CASSPRGTNAEKLFF

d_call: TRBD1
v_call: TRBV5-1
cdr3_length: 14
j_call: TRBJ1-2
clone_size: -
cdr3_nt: TGCGCCAGCAGCTGGGGGACAGCAAACTATGGCTACACCTTC
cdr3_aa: CASSWGTANYGYTF

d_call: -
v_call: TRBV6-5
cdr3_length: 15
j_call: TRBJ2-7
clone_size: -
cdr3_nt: TGTGCCAGCAGACCCCGCGCGCTAGCGAATTACGAGCAGTACTTC
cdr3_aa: CASRPRALANYEQYF

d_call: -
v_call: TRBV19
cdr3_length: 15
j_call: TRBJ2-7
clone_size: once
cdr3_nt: TGTGCCAGTAGTATAAACCGGCCGGGATCCTACGAGCAGTACTTC
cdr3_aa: CASSINRPGSYEQYF

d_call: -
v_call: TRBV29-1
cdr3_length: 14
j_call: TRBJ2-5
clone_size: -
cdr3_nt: TGCAGCGTGAACCCACGGGAAGGAGGGGAGACCCAGTACTTC
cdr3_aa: CSVNPREGGETQYF

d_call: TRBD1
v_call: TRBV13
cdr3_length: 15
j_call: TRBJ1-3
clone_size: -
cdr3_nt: TGTGCCAGCAGCGCAGACAGGGCCGCTGGAAACACCATATATTTT
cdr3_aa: CASSADRAAGNTIYF

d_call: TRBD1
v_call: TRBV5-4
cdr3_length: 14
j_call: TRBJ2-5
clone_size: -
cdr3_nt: TGTGCCAGCAGCTTTATAGGGGGCGCAGAGACCCAGTACTTC
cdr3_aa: CASSFIGGAETQYF

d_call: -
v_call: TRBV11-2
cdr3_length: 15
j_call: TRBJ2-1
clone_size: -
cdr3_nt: TGTGCCAGCAGCTTGGGGACAACGGCCGTGGATGAGCAGTTCTTC
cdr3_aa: CASSLGTTAVDEQFF

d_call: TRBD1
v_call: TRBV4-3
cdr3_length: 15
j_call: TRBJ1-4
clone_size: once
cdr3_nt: TGCGCCAGCAGCCTGGGACAGGCCCGGGGGGAAAAACTGTTTTTT
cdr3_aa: CASSLGQARGEKLFF

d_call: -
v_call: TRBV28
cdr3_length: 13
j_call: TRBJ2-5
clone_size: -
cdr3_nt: TGTGCCAGCAGCCCCGCGGCCCAAGAGACCCAGTACTTC
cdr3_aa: CASSPAAQETQYF

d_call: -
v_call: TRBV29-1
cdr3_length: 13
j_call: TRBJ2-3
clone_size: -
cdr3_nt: TGCAGCGTTGAACGGGGTGGGGAGGATACGCAGTATTTT
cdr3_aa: CSVERGGEDTQYF

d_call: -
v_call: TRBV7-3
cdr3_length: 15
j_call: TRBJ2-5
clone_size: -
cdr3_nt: TGTGCCAGCAGCCTGGGAGCAACACCAGTAGAGACCCAGTACTTC
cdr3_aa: CASSLGATPVETQYF

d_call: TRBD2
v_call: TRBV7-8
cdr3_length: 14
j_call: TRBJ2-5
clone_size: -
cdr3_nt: TGTGCCAGCAGCCCCGGGACTATATTCGAGACCCAGTACTTC
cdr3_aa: CASSPGTIFETQYF

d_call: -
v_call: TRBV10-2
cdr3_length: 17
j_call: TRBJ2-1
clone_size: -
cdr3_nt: TGCGCCAGCAGTGAGTTGGGAGGCTCTGGGCCCTACAATGAGCAGTTCTTC
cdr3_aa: CASSELGGSGPYNEQFF

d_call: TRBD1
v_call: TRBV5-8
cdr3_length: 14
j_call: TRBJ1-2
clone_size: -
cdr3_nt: TGTGCCAGCAGCTCACAGGGGGTGGGCTATGGCTACACCTTC
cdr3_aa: CASSSQGVGYGYTF

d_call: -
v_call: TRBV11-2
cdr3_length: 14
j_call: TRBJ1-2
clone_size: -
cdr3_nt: TGTGCCAGCAGCTTAGGGCCCCAGGGCTATGGCTACACCTTC
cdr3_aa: CASSLGPQGYGYTF

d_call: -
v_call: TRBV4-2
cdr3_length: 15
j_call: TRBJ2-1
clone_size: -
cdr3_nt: TGTGCCAGCAGCTCCGGAGGGCGGAATGTTAATGAGCAGTTCTTC
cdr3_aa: CASSSGGRNVNEQFF

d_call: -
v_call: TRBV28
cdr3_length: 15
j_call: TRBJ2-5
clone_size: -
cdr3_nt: TGTGCCAGCAGTCGCCAGACAGCGTACCAAGAGACCCAGTACTTC
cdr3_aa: CASSRQTAYQETQYF

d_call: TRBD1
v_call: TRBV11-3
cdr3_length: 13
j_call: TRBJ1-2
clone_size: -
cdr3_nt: TGTGCCAGCAGCTTGGACAGGAACTATGGCTACACCTTC
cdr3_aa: CASSLDRNYGYTF

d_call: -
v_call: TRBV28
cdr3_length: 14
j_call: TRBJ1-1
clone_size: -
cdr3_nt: TGTGCCAGCAGCCCCGGGGGTACGACCACTGAAGCTTTCTTT
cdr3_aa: CASSPGGTTTEAFF

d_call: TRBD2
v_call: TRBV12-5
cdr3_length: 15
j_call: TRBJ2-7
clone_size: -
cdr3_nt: TGTGCTAGTGGTTTGGGGACTAGCGGGAACAACGAGCAGTACTTC
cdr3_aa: CASGLGTSGNNEQYF

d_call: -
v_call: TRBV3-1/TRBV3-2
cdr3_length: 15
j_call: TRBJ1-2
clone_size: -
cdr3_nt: TGTGCCAGCAGCCAAGGGGCAACAGAGTTGGGTGGCTACACCTTC
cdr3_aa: CASSQGATELGGYTF

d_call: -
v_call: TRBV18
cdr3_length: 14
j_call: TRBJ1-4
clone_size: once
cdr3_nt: TGTGCCAGCACCCCTACAGGGCCTAATGAAAAACTGTTTTTT
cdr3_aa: CASTPTGPNEKLFF

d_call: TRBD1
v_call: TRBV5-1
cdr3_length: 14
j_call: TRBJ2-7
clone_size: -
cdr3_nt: TGCGCCAGCAGCATCGGACAGGGGAAGGCTGAGCAGTACTTC
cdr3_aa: CASSIGQGKAEQYF

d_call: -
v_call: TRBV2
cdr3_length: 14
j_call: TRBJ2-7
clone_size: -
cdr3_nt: TGTGCCAGCAGTGTACATGGACAGAGGTTCGAGCAGTACTTC
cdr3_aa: CASSVHGQRFEQYF

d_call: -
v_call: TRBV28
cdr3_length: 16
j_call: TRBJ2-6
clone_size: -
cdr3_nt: TGTGCCAGCGGGCCGCGGGCCTCCTCTGGGGCCAACGTCCTGACTTTC
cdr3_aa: CASGPRASSGANVLTF

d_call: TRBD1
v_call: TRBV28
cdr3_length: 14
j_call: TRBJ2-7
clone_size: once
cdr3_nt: TGTGCCAGCACGAATGGGGACAGGCTGGGTGAGCAGTACTTC
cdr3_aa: CASTNGDRLGEQYF

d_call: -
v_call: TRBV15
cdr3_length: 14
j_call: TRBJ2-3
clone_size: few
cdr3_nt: TGTGCCACCAGGTCGGGACTCGACACAGATACGCAGTATTTT
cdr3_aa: CATRSGLDTDTQYF

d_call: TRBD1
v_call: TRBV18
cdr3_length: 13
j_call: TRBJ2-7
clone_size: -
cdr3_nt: TGTGCCAGCTCAGGGACAGGGAGCTACGAGCAGTACTTC
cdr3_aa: CASSGTGSYEQYF